The 19 T cell receptor beta chains presented below share a single source sample, sequenced in a study of blood T cell repertoires in COVID-19. Profiling relied on immunoSEQ multiplex PCR, and the TCRdb table lists in-frame clones only, not all of them. The table lists around 450,000 clones, about nine tenths of them singletons, with roughly 0.72% in the top ten. The sequencing sample was made of PBMCs or T cells enriched from blood (not recorded which). These receptors were collected from a woman younger than 35 who had recovered from COVID-19.

This chain's CDR3 is CASSSGTGDFGANVLTF. The CDR3 bases are TGTGCCAGCAGCTCCGGGACAGGGGACTTTGGGGCCAACGTCCTGACTTTC. This chain joins TRBV11-3 and TRBJ2-6, with 10 bases that match TRBD1. The ends lost 4 bases at V and 3 bases at J; junction bases unmatched: 6. From germline, CDR1 is SGHNT and CDR2 YENEEA. The CDR3 runs 17 residues. Using reference TRBV11-3 and TRBJ2-6 for the parts outside the CDR3, the full variable domain is EAGVVQSPRYKIIEKKQPVAFWCNPISGHNTLYWYLQNLGQGPELLIRYENEEAVDDSQLPKDRFSAERLKGVDSTLKIQPAELGDSAVYLCASSSGTGDFGANVLTFGAGSRLTVL.

This rearrangement joins TRBV7-8 to TRBJ1-2; D might be TRBD1 (6 bases). The CDR3 has 14 residues. The germline gives CDR1 SGHVS, CDR2 FQNEAQ. With 1 base removed from V and 5 bases from J, the gap between germline ends came to 11 bases. The CDR3 DNA sequence: TGTGCCAGCAGCTTAGAGGGGGGGACTTATGGCTACACCTTC. It encodes CASSLEGGTYGYTF. Based on the CDR3 plus reference TRBV7-8 and TRBJ1-2, the full variable domain is GAGVSQSPRYKVAKRGQDVALRCDPISGHVSLFWYQQALGQGPEFLTYFQNEAQLDKSGLPSDRFFAERPEGSVSTLKIQRTQQEDSAVYLCASSLEGGTYGYTFGSGTRLTVV.

V usage is TRBV13 and J usage is TRBJ2-3, with 9 bases identical to TRBD2. After removal of 0 bases from V and 5 bases from J, the junction contained 3 bases not matched to a gene. Germline loops: CDR1 PRHDT, CDR2 FYEKMQ (reference sequence). CDR3 length equals 15 residues. The CDR3 loop reads CASSLGAGGRDTQYF. The CDR3 region has the DNA TGTGCCAGCAGCTTAGGAGCGGGGGGTAGAGATACGCAGTATTTT. Complete variable domain (other parts from reference TRBV13 and TRBJ2-3): AAGVIQSPRHLIKEKRETATLKCYPIPRHDTVYWYQQGPGQDPQFLISFYEKMQSDKGSIPDRFSAQQFSDYHSELNMSSLELGDSALYFCASSLGAGGRDTQYFGPGTRLTVL.

The chain is built from TRBV6-4 and TRBJ2-2, with a weak D call TRBD2 (6 bases). CDR1 and CDR2 from the germline V gene are MRHNA and SNTAGT. V lost 3 bases, J lost 5 bases, and 16 bases lay in between. The CDR3 runs to 16 residues. The CDR3 nucleotides read TGTGCCAGCAGTGAAGGGGCCACAGGAGGGACCGGGGAGCTGTTTTTT. It codes for CASSEGATGGTGELFF.

As regards this clone: Other DNA sequences in this sample translate to the same CDR3. The chain links TRBV30 to TRBJ1-2, with TRBD1 matching 8 bases. CDR3 size: 19 residues. The J segment lost 5 bases and the V segment lost 2 bases, leaving 22 bases of the junction unmatched. CDR1 GTSNPN and CDR2 SVGIG come from the germline V gene (reference sequence). The CDR3 region is CAWSSFLGTGPKGRYGYTF. The DNA of the CDR3 is TGTGCCTGGAGTTCCTTCTTGGGGACAGGTCCAAAGGGGAGGTATGGCTACACCTTC.

This rearrangement joins TRBV18 to TRBJ2-7; 7 nucleotides line up with TRBD2. Germline CDR1 KGHSH, CDR2 LQKENI. This CDR3 contains 14 residues. Trimming at V came to 4 bases and at J to 4 bases, leaving 7 bases not matched to a gene. The CDR3: CASSREAGPYEQYF. CDR3 bases: TGTGCCAGCTCACGGGAAGCGGGACCTTACGAGCAGTACTTC.

The chain joins TRBV5-6 to TRBJ1-1; D is perhaps TRBD1 (5 bases). V was trimmed by 3 bases and J by 0 bases, leaving 15 bases between them. This CDR3 has 16 amino acids. Germline CDR1 SGHDT, CDR2 YYEEEE. The CDR3 loop reads CASSSGGSPLNTEAFF. CDR3 DNA sequence: TGTGCCAGCAGCTCGGGGGGGTCCCCCCTGAACACTGAAGCTTTCTTT.

The chain has TRBV6-6 and TRBJ2-5; tentatively, D is TRBD2 (6 bases). The germline V and J ends were trimmed by 9 bases and 0 bases, with 11 bases remaining between them. The CDR3 has 13 residues. Germline lookup yields CDR1 MNHNY and CDR2 SVGAGI (reference sequence). DNA of the CDR3: TGTGCCAGTGGGACTCCGTACCAAGAGACCCAGTACTTC. This sequence encodes CASGTPYQETQYF.

A note on this clone: The same CDR3 is also encoded by other DNA sequences in this sample. V usage is TRBV30 and J usage is TRBJ1-4; D is undetermined. Looked up from germline, CDR1 is GTSNPN and CDR2 is SVGIG (reference sequence). CDR3 size: 13 residues. The V and J ends lost 5 bases and 2 bases respectively, with 9 bases between them. The DNA of the CDR3 is TGTGCCTGGTCCCCGTCGACTAATGAAAAACTGTTTTTT. Protein: CAWSPSTNEKLFF. The whole variable domain, remainder taken from reference TRBV30 and TRBJ1-4, is SQTIHQWPATLVQPVGSPLSLECTVEGTSNPNLYWYRQAAGRGLQLLFYSVGIGQISSEVPQNLSASRPQDRQFILSSKKLLLSDSGFYLCAWSPSTNEKLFFGSGTQLSVL.

The chain couples TRBV3-1 (or the pseudogene TRBV3-2) to TRBJ1-3; D gene ambiguous. The CDR3 totals 15 residues. V was trimmed by 4 bases and J by 0 bases, leaving 10 bases between them. Germline V gene sequence: CDR1 LGHDT, CDR2 YNNKEL (reference sequence). The CDR3 bases are TGTGCCAGCAGCCTCACGATGAGCTCTGGAAACACCATATATTTT. Its translation: CASSLTMSSGNTIYF.

The V call is TRBV30, the J call TRBJ1-2; 8 bases line up with TRBD1. V lost 5 bases, J lost 4 bases, and 6 bases stayed unmatched. The CDR3 extends over 13 amino acids. Germline loops: CDR1 GTSNPN, CDR2 SVGIG (reference sequence). The CDR3 loop is CAWQGAPAYGYTF. In DNA form, the CDR3 reads TGTGCCTGGCAGGGGGCCCCCGCCTATGGCTACACCTTC.

V gene TRBV6-5 combines with J gene TRBJ1-1; TRBD1 is a possible D gene (5 bases). Germline lookup yields CDR1 MNHEY and CDR2 SVGAGI. The CDR3 loop spans 13 amino acids. Trimming stripped 5 bases from V and 4 bases from J, with 11 bases between. The DNA of the CDR3 is TGTGCCAGCAGTCAGGGTATGATCACTGAAGCTTTCTTT. Translated: CASSQGMITEAFF.

This clone was recorded once. This CDR3 is CASSPGGAGGRSGETQYF. DNA for the CDR3: TGCGCCAGCAGCCCCGGGGGAGCGGGGGGGCGGTCGGGAGAGACCCAGTACTTC. The V call is TRBV4-1, the J call TRBJ2-5; 10 nucleotides align to TRBD2. The CDR3 runs to 18 residues. Losses at the gene ends were 4 bases for V and 4 bases for J; bases not matched to a gene: 15. Germline V CDR1 and CDR2: MGHRA, YSYEKL.

The chain uses TRBV7-3 and TRBJ2-5; D perhaps matches TRBD1 (6 bases). Per the germline V gene, CDR1 is SGHTA and CDR2 is FQGTGA. CDR3 length equals 13 residues. The V end was cut by 1 base, the J end by 5 bases, with 8 bases between. Here the CDR3 reads CASSLMRGETQYF. As DNA, the CDR3 is TGTGCCAGCAGCTTAATGAGGGGGGAGACCCAGTACTTC.

V and J are TRBV7-8 and TRBJ2-7; a weak D match, TRBD1 (5 bases). Germline CDR1 reads SGHVS; CDR2 reads FQNEAQ. The CDR3 covers 14 residues. Trimming pared 3 bases from V and 2 bases from J, leaving 11 bases between. The CDR3 region has the DNA TGTGCCAGCAGCTTGACAGTGTCCGCCTACGAGCAGTACTTC. Translation: CASSLTVSAYEQYF.

Worth noting for this clone: In the same sample, other DNA sequences code for this CDR3. The chain is built from TRBV2 and TRBJ1-6; D perhaps matches TRBD1 (5 bases). The CDR3 is made up of 14 amino acids. Germline CDR1 SNHLY, CDR2 FYNNEI. V was trimmed by 2 bases and J by 7 bases, leaving 9 bases between them. The CDR3 region has the DNA TGTGCCAGCAGTGAATCAGGGTACAATTCACCCCTCCACTTT. Encoded protein: CASSESGYNSPLHF.

This clone appeared a few times. J is TRBJ1-3 and V is TRBV11-2; the D gene is possibly TRBD1 (5 bases). The CDR3 totals 16 residues. V was clipped by 5 bases and J by 0 bases, with 14 bases between them. The V gene's germline CDR1 is SGHAT and CDR2 FQNNGV. CDR3 sequence: CASSPRMDISGNTIYF. CDR3 DNA sequence: TGTGCCAGCAGCCCAAGAATGGACATCTCTGGAAACACCATATATTTT.

This chain connects TRBV3-1 (or the pseudogene TRBV3-2) to TRBJ2-3; TRBD2 might be the D (6 bases). Trimming pared 0 bases from V and 1 base from J, leaving 11 bases between. This CDR3 comprises 16 residues. The germline V gene has CDR1 LGHDT and CDR2 YNNKEL (reference sequence). For the CDR3, the DNA is TGTGCCAGCAGCCAAGACCCCGGGGGTGGCACAGATACGCAGTATTTT. As protein: CASSQDPGGGTDTQYF.

The chain couples TRBV18 to TRBJ1-2, with D hard to call. This CDR3 comprises 13 residues. V lost 0 bases and J lost 5, with 7 bases in between. Germline CDR1 and CDR2: KGHSH and LQKENI. The chain's CDR3 is CASSPPGVYGYTF. The CDR3 nucleotides are TGTGCCAGCTCACCACCGGGAGTGTATGGCTACACCTTC.